This note documents a single T cell receptor beta chain sequence. Its antigen is not known. The table came from immunoSEQ multiplex PCR; TCRdb's copy has only in-frame clones and leaves some out. The table lists about 46,000 clones, around 90% of them singletons. With 2 bases removed from V and 4 bases from J, the gap between germline ends came to 17 bases. Germline loops: CDR1 SNHLY, CDR2 FYNNEI. The CDR3 runs to 16 residues. Second-dose intervals of approximately 4 or approximately 12 weeks were pooled. This sample was included in a study of T cell responses to AZD1222 COVID-19 vaccine. Study observations and caveats: Unmutated regions of variants are reportedly targeted by nearly half of spike-specific TCRs. Donor demographics were predominantly white British with a female majority; clonal diversity may be underestimated.

The sequence was collected from an adult who received the AZD1222 COVID-19 vaccine. J is TRBJ1-1 and V is TRBV2; D perhaps matches TRBD1 (5 bases). The sequenced sample was peripheral blood, obtained 28 days after the second AZD1222 dose. The chain's CDR3 is CASSETPGIGGTEAFF. The CDR3 DNA reads TGTGCCAGCAGTGAAACCCCAGGGATCGGTGGCACTGAAGCTTTCTTT. Full variable domain (outside the CDR3, taken from reference TRBV2 and TRBJ1-1): EPEVTQTPSHQVTQMGQEVILRCVPISNHLYFYWYRQILGQKVEFLVSFYNNEISEKSEIFDDQFSVERPDGSNFTLKIRSTKLEDSAMYFCASSETPGIGGTEAFFGQGTRLTVV.